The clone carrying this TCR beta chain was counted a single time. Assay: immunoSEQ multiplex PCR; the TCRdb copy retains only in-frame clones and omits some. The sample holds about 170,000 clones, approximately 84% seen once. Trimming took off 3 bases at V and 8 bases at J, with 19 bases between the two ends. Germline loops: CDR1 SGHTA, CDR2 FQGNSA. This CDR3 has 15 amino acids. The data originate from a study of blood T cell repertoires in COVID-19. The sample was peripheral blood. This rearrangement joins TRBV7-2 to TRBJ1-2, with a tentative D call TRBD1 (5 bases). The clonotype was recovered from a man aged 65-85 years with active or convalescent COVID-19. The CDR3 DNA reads TGTGCCAGCAGCTTTCCCCCCGGACACAACGAGGGCTACACCTTC. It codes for CASSFPPGHNEGYTF.